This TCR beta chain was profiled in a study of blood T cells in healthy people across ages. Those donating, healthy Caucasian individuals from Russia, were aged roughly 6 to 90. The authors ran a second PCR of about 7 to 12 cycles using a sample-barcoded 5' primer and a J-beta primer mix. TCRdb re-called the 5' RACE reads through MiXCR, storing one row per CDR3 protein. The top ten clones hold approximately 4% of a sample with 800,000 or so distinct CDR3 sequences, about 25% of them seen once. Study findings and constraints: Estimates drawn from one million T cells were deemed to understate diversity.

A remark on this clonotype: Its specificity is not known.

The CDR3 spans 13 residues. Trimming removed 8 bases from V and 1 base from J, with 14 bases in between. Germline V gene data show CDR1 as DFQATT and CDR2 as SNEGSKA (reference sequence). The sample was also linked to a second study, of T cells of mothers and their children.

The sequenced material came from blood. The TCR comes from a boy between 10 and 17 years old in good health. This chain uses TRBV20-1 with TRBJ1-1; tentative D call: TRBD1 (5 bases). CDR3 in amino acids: CSLTGASNTEAFF. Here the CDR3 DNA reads TGCAGTTTGACCGGGGCTTCGAACACTGAAGCTTTCTTT.